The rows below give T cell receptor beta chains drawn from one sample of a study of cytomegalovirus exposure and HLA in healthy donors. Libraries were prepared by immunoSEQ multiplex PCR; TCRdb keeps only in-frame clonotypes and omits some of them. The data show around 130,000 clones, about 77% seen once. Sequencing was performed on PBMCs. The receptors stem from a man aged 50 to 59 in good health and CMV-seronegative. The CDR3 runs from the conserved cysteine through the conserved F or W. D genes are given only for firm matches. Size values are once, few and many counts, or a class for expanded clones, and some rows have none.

CDR3nt: TGCGCCAGCAGCCGCGGACTAGCGGGAAAGGAGGTCCCCTACAATGAGCAGTTCTTC; CDR3aa: CASSRGLAGKEVPYNEQFF; d_gene: TRBD2; abundance: -; j_gene: TRBJ2-1; len: 19; v_gene: TRBV5-1
CDR3nt: TGCGCCAGCAGCTTTAGCTCCTACGAGCAGTACTTC; CDR3aa: CASSFSSYEQYF; d_gene: -; abundance: -; j_gene: TRBJ2-7; len: 12; v_gene: TRBV5-1
CDR3nt: TGTGCCAGCATCCTAGGGCAGGGGCAGAGAAATGAGCAGTTCTTC; CDR3aa: CASILGQGQRNEQFF; d_gene: -; abundance: -; j_gene: TRBJ2-1; len: 15; v_gene: TRBV28
CDR3nt: TGCAGCGTTGGAGACACACACTCTGGGGCCAACGTCCTGACTTTC; CDR3aa: CSVGDTHSGANVLTF; d_gene: -; abundance: -; j_gene: TRBJ2-6; len: 15; v_gene: TRBV29-1
CDR3nt: TGCGCCAGCAGCCAAGAAACAGGGGCGGGGGCTTTCTTT; CDR3aa: CASSQETGAGAFF; d_gene: TRBD1; abundance: -; j_gene: TRBJ1-1; len: 13; v_gene: TRBV4-3
CDR3nt: TGTGCCAGCAGTTACGGGGACAGCTCTGGAAACACCATATATTTT; CDR3aa: CASSYGDSSGNTIYF; d_gene: TRBD1; abundance: few; j_gene: TRBJ1-3; len: 15; v_gene: TRBV6-6
CDR3nt: TGTGCCAGCAGCTCTACCCTGACAGGGGGCAACGAGCAGTACTTC; CDR3aa: CASSSTLTGGNEQYF; d_gene: TRBD1; abundance: once; j_gene: TRBJ2-7; len: 15; v_gene: TRBV7-8
CDR3nt: TGTGCCAGCAGCTTGAGAGGCAACTCTGGGGCCAACGTCCTGACTTTC; CDR3aa: CASSLRGNSGANVLTF; d_gene: -; abundance: -; j_gene: TRBJ2-6; len: 16; v_gene: TRBV7-9
CDR3nt: TGTGCCAGCAGCGTGTCCGGGACAGGGAATCTGCTCCGGGCAGATACGCAGTATTTT; CDR3aa: CASSVSGTGNLLRADTQYF; d_gene: TRBD1; abundance: few; j_gene: TRBJ2-3; len: 19; v_gene: TRBV9
CDR3nt: TGTGCCAGCAGGGCGGGCAGCACAGATACGCAGTATTTT; CDR3aa: CASRAGSTDTQYF; d_gene: -; abundance: -; j_gene: TRBJ2-3; len: 13; v_gene: TRBV2
CDR3nt: TGTGCCAGCAGCAACGGGACAGGGGGCTACAATGAGCAGTTCTTC; CDR3aa: CASSNGTGGYNEQFF; d_gene: TRBD1; abundance: -; j_gene: TRBJ2-1; len: 15; v_gene: TRBV11-2
CDR3nt: TGTGCCAGCAGACGACCGGGACAAATACAAGAGACCCAGTACTTC; CDR3aa: CASRRPGQIQETQYF; d_gene: -; abundance: -; j_gene: TRBJ2-5; len: 15; v_gene: TRBV6-5
CDR3nt: TGTGCCAGTAGTATTTACGGGGGTGGGAACACCGGGGAGCTGTTTTTT; CDR3aa: CASSIYGGGNTGELFF; d_gene: -; abundance: -; j_gene: TRBJ2-2; len: 16; v_gene: TRBV19
CDR3nt: TGCGCCAGCAGTGAGAGGACAGGGGCTGGGGCCAACGTCCTGACTTTC; CDR3aa: CASSERTGAGANVLTF; d_gene: TRBD1; abundance: -; j_gene: TRBJ2-6; len: 16; v_gene: TRBV5-1